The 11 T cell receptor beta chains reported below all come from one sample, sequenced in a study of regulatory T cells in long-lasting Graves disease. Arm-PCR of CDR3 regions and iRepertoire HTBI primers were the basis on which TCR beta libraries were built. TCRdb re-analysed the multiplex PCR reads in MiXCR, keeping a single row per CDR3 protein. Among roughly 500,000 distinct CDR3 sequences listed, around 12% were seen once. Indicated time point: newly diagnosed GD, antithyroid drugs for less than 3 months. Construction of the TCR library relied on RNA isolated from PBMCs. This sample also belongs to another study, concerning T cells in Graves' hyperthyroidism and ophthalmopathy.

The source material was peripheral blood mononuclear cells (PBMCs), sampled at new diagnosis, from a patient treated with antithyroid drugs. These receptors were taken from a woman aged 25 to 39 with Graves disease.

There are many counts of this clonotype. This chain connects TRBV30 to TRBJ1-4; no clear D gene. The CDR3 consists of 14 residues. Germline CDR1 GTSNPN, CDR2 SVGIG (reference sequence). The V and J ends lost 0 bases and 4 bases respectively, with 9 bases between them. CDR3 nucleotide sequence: TGTGCCTGGAGTGTAGGCGGAAATAATGAAAAACTGTTTTTT. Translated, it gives CAWSVGGNNEKLFF.

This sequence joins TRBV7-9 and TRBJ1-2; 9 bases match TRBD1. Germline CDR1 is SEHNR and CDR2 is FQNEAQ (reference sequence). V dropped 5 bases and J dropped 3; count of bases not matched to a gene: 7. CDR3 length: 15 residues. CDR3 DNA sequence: TGTGCCAGCAGCCCCGAAACAGGGGGCTACTATGGCTACACCTTC. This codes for CASSPETGGYYGYTF.

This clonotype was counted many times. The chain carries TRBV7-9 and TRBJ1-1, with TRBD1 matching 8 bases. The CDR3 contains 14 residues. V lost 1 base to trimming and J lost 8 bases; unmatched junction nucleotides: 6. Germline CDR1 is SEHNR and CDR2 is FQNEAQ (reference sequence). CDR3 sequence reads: CASSLDGTGGEAFF. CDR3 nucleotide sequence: TGTGCCAGCAGCTTAGACGGGACAGGCGGAGAAGCTTTCTTT. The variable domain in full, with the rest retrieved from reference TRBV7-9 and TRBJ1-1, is DTGVSQNPRHKITKRGQNVTFRCDPISEHNRLYWYRQTLGQGPEFLTYFQNEAQLEKSRLLSDRFSAERPKGSFSTLEIQRTEQGDSAMYLCASSLDGTGGEAFFGQGTRLTVV.

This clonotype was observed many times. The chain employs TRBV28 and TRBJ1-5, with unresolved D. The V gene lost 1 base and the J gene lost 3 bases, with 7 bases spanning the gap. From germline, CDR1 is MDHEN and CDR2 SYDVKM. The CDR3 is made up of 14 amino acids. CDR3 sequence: CASSLYGYNQPQHF. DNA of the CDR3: TGTGCCAGCAGTTTATACGGTTACAATCAGCCCCAGCATTTT.

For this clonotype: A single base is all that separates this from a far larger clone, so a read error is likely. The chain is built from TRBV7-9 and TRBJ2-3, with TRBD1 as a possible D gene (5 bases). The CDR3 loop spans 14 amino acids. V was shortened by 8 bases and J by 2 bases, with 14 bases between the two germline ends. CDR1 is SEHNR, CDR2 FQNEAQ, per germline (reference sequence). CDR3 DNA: TGTGCCAGCGGTGAGGACAAGCCCACAGATACGCAGTATTTT. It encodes CASGEDKPTDTQYF.

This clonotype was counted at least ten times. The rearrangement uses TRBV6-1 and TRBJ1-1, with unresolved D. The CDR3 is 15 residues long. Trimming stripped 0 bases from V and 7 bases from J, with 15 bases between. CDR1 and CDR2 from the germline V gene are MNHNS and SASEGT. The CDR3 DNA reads TGTGCCAGCAGTGAAGCCTATAAGGACGGATATGAAGCTTTCTTT. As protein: CASSEAYKDGYEAFF.

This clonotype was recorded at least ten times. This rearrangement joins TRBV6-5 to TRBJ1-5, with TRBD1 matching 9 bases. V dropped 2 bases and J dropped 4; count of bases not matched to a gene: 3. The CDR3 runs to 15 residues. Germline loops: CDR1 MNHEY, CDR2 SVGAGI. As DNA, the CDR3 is TGTGCCAGCAGTTACGGGGACAGGGCAAATCAGCCCCAGCATTTT. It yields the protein CASSYGDRANQPQHF.

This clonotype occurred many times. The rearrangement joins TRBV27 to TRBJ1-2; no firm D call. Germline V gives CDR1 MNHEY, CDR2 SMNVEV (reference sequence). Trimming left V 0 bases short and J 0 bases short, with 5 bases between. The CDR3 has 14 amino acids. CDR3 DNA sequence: TGTGCCAGCAGTTTATCGGGGACTAACTATGGCTACACCTTC. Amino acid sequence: CASSLSGTNYGYTF.

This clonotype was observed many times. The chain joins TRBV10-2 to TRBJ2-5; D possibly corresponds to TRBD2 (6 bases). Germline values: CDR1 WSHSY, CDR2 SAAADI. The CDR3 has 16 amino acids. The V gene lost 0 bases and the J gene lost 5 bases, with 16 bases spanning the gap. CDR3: CASSESTGEGRETQYF. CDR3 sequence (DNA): TGCGCCAGCAGTGAGTCTACGGGAGAAGGTCGGGAGACCCAGTACTTC.

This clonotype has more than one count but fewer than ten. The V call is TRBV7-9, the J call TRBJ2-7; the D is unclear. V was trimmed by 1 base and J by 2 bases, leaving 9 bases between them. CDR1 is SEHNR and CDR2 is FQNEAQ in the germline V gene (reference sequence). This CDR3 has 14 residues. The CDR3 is CASSLGGSTYEQYF. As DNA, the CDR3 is TGTGCCAGCAGCTTAGGTGGGTCCACCTACGAGCAGTACTTC.

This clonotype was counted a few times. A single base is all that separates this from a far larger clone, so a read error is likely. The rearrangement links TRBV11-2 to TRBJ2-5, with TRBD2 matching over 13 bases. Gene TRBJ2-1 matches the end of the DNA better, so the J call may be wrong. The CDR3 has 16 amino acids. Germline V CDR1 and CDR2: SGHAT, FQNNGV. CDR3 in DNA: TGTGCCAGCAGCCTACGTATAGGGACTAGCGGGAAGGAGCAGTTCTTC. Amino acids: CASSLRIGTSGKEQFF.